The sequence of this TCR beta chain was determined in a study of PD-L1 blockade in urothelial cancer. As for the study in general: Male sex and bladder-origin urothelial cancer characterized about 85% of the roughly 30 patients.

Time point specified: pretreatment peripheral blood. Each patient's cancer was a locally advanced or metastatic urothelial carcinoma. CDR1 is SQVTM, CDR2 ANQGSEA, per germline. CDR3 length: 13 residues. V was cut by 4 bases and J by 2 bases, with 10 bases left in between. Produced via immunoSEQ multiplex PCR; TCRdb's table is partial and in-frame only. The table has about 95,000 clones, around 90% seen once. Material: PBMCs, obtained around atezolizumab (anti-PD-L1) treatment. The TCR sequence derives from a man in his sixties with urothelial cancer. The gene calls are TRBV29-1 and TRBJ2-3; the D is unclear. In nucleotides, the CDR3 is TGCAGCGTTGCCCCCCCCGTCACAGATACGCAGTATTTT. Residues: CSVAPPVTDTQYF.